Listed below are T cell receptor beta chains from one sample, sequenced in a study of CD8+ T cells in alopecia areata. Clones were read by immunoSEQ multiplex PCR, and TCRdb kept only the in-frame ones, dropping some. The table has 150,000 or so clones, about 90% seen once. The specimen comprised CD8+ T cells sorted from blood, sampled at week 0. These receptors all come from a human donor with alopecia areata. Each CDR3 is given with its conserved first and last residue. D genes are given only for firm matches. Size is omitted from some rows. Given values are once, few, many or a class for expanded clones.

D: TRBD2
J: TRBJ2-2
size: NA
V: TRBV9
CDR3: CASSESGGSAGELFF
DNA: TGTGCCAGCAGCGAAAGCGGGGGGTCCGCCGGGGAGCTGTTTTTT

D: TRBD1
J: TRBJ1-1
size: NA
V: TRBV27
CDR3: CASSLLSGGANTEAFF
DNA: TGTGCCAGCAGTTTACTGTCAGGGGGAGCAAACACTGAAGCTTTCTTT

D: NA
J: TRBJ1-1
size: few
V: TRBV11-2
CDR3: CASSLGVGGGTEAFF
DNA: TGTGCCAGCAGCTTAGGCGTTGGAGGGGGGACTGAAGCTTTCTTT

D: NA
J: TRBJ2-7
size: NA
V: TRBV29-1
CDR3: CSVVPEPYYEQYF
DNA: TGCAGCGTTGTGCCAGAGCCATACTACGAGCAGTACTTC

D: TRBD2
J: TRBJ2-7
size: NA
V: TRBV7-9
CDR3: CASSHSGGRNSYEQYF
DNA: TGTGCCAGCAGCCATTCGGGGGGACGGAACTCCTACGAGCAGTACTTC

D: NA
J: TRBJ2-2
size: NA
V: TRBV27
CDR3: CASSRITPNTGELFF
DNA: TGTGCCAGCAGTCGTATAACACCGAACACCGGGGAGCTGTTTTTT

D: NA
J: TRBJ2-1
size: NA
V: TRBV6-1
CDR3: CASSEDYSDPTIEQFF
DNA: TGTGCCAGCAGTGAGGACTACTCTGACCCCACGATTGAGCAGTTCTTC

D: NA
J: TRBJ2-1
size: NA
V: TRBV9
CDR3: CASSPTPTPLNEQFF
DNA: TGTGCCAGCAGCCCCACACCGACTCCACTCAATGAGCAGTTCTTC

D: TRBD1
J: TRBJ1-2
size: NA
V: TRBV10-3
CDR3: CAISETDRGHGYTF
DNA: TGTGCCATCAGTGAGACGGACAGGGGGCATGGCTACACCTTC

D: TRBD1
J: TRBJ2-3
size: few
V: TRBV5-1
CDR3: CATSLGTGGTDTQYF
DNA: TGCGCCACGTCGTTGGGGACAGGGGGAACAGATACGCAGTATTTT

D: NA
J: TRBJ2-4
size: NA
V: TRBV18
CDR3: CASSRTVAFDDIQYF
DNA: TGTGCCAGCTCCCGGACGGTGGCTTTTGATGACATTCAGTACTTC

D: NA
J: TRBJ2-3
size: once
V: TRBV9
CDR3: CASSVDGTTDTQYF
DNA: TGTGCCAGCAGCGTAGACGGAACCACAGATACGCAGTATTTT

D: TRBD1
J: TRBJ1-1
size: NA
V: TRBV11-2
CDR3: CASSLGTGFEAFF
DNA: TGTGCCAGCAGCTTGGGGACAGGGTTTGAAGCTTTCTTT

D: TRBD2
J: TRBJ2-2
size: NA
V: TRBV4-2
CDR3: CASGNRAGSGGATGELFF
DNA: TGTGCCAGCGGGAATAGGGCTGGTAGCGGGGGTGCCACCGGGGAGCTGTTTTTT

D: NA
J: TRBJ2-7
size: NA
V: TRBV30
CDR3: CAWSPGLVARNYEQYF
DNA: TGTGCCTGGAGCCCGGGCCTGGTGGCCCGAAACTACGAGCAGTACTTC